The 32 T cell receptor beta chains listed next were all sequenced from one sample in a study of T cell repertoires in cytomegalovirus infection (dated by TCRdb to about 2019). Sequencing was carried out with an Illumina HiSeq 1500. Through fastp at Q25 and MiXCR, TCRdb rebuilt clones from the public reads, retaining in-frame beta chains. Every CDR3 protein is listed once, alongside the most common genes and DNA of its rows. Here the sample has over 200,000 distinct CDR3 sequences; approximately 13% occur a single time. 7% to 9.5% of the sample goes to the ten largest clones. Source material: PBMCs. The receptors were gathered from a human donor in good health (CMV status not recorded). Some clones in this sample may be carry-over from other donors' samples.

This clonotype has ten or more counts. The J gene is TRBJ2-2, the V gene TRBV25-1, with D tentatively TRBD2 (5 bases). The CDR3 extends over 14 amino acids. Between the trimmed V and J ends, which lost 6 bases and 5 bases, there was a span of 13 bases. Germline loops: CDR1 MGHDK, CDR2 SYGVNS. CDR3 in DNA: TGTGCCAGCAGGGGCGCGAGGGAAACCGGGGAGCTGTTTTTT. As protein: CASRGARETGELFF.

This clonotype was seen many times. The chain uses TRBV7-2 and TRBJ2-5; D perhaps matches TRBD1 (7 bases). V was pared by 5 bases and J by 7 bases, with 23 bases between. Per germline, CDR1 SGHTA and CDR2 FQGNSA. The CDR3 sequence is 16 residues long. In DNA form, the CDR3 reads TGTGCCAGCAGCCCTGAAGGCGGGGCAGGGGGTGGGACCCAGTACTTC. It specifies CASSPEGGAGGGTQYF.

This chain links TRBV20-1 with TRBJ1-1, with a weak D call TRBD1 (5 bases). V shed 5 bases and J shed 2 bases, with 18 bases lying between them. CDR1 is DFQATT, CDR2 SNEGSKA, per germline (reference sequence). This CDR3 is 15 amino acids long. The CDR3 bases are TGCAGTGCTGTCAGGGAGGCGGCGGTAAACACTGAAGCTTTCTTT. This encodes CSAVREAAVNTEAFF.

This clonotype was seen at least ten times. This rearrangement joins TRBV4-1 to TRBJ2-3; 8 nucleotides match TRBD1. This CDR3 spans 15 amino acids. Germline CDR1 MGHRA, CDR2 YSYEKL. V lost 3 bases, J lost 0 bases, and 2 bases stayed unmatched. The CDR3 DNA follows: TGCGCCAGCAGCCAGCAGGGGGCGAGCACAGATACGCAGTATTTT. As protein: CASSQQGASTDTQYF.

This clonotype has a count of ten or more. The CDR3: CASSFSSGSDEQFF. The CDR3 coding sequence is TGTGCCAGCAGCTTTTCTAGCGGGAGTGATGAGCAGTTCTTC. The chain joins TRBV7-3 to TRBJ2-1; the match to TRBD2 covers 10 bases. The V segment lost 3 bases and the J segment 8 bases; nucleotides outside the gene matches: 4. Germline CDR1 SGHTA, CDR2 FQGTGA. This CDR3 has 14 residues.

Turning to this clonotype: A much larger clone lies one base from this, so it may be a read error. The gene calls are TRBV6-4 and TRBJ1-1, with D perhaps TRBD1 (5 bases). CDR1 is MRHNA and CDR2 is SNTAGT in the germline V gene. The V end lost 0 bases, the J end lost 1 base, and 9 bases lay between the germline ends. CDR3 size: 15 residues. For the CDR3, the DNA is TGTGCCAGCAGTGACTCGGGGGACGGGAACACTGAAGCTTTCTTT. Residues: CASSDSGDGNTEAFF.

This clonotype was seen a few times. The V call is TRBV5-4, the J call TRBJ1-1, with D perhaps TRBD1 (5 bases). The CDR3 contains 15 residues. Germline assignment: CDR1 SGHNT and CDR2 YYREEE (reference sequence). V was clipped by 3 bases and J by 0 bases, with 12 bases between them. The CDR3 DNA reads as TGTGCCAGCAGCTCCCTGGGGCCGTTGAACACTGAAGCTTTCTTT. Its protein is CASSSLGPLNTEAFF.

This clonotype was observed at least ten times. This chain connects TRBV6-2 or TRBV6-3 to TRBJ2-7; 7 nucleotides align to TRBD2. Looked up from germline, CDR1 is MNHEY and CDR2 is SVGEGT. CDR3 length equals 14 residues. V dropped 6 bases and J dropped 2; count of bases not matched to a gene: 7. Here the CDR3 DNA reads TGTGCCAGCAGCTATTCTAGCGGAACCTACGAGCAGTACTTC. Amino acids: CASSYSSGTYEQYF.

The sample holds a few counts of this clonotype. The V call is TRBV20-1, the J call TRBJ2-5; D may match TRBD1 or TRBD2 (5 bases each). The germline CDR1 and CDR2 sequences are DFQATT and SNEGSKA (reference sequence). The CDR3 has 14 amino acids. V dropped 1 base and J dropped 7 bases, with 16 bases sitting between them. CDR3 nucleotide sequence: TGCAGTGCTAGAGTTCGAGGGGCCGTAGGGACCCAGTACTTC. This gives the protein CSARVRGAVGTQYF.

This chain joins TRBV19 and TRBJ1-5; D is undetermined. The length of the CDR3 is 13 residues. V gave up 1 base and J gave up 5 bases, with 6 bases separating them. In germline, CDR1 is LNHDA, CDR2 SQIVND (reference sequence). The CDR3 nucleotides are TGTGCCAGTAGTATAGGGACGGATCAGCCCCAGCATTTT. This gives the protein CASSIGTDQPQHF.

The table lists this clonotype with many counts. J is TRBJ2-1 and V is TRBV20-1; 7 bases fit TRBD2. The CDR3 is 15 amino acids. V was pared by 6 bases and J by 4 bases, with 12 bases of the junction left unmatched. The germline V gene has CDR1 DFQATT and CDR2 SNEGSKA (reference sequence). The CDR3 is CSADPGLTTYNEQFF. DNA for the CDR3: TGCAGTGCCGACCCGGGACTAACAACGTACAATGAGCAGTTCTTC.

The V gene is TRBV2, the J gene TRBJ2-1, with 9 positions matching TRBD1. The CDR3 runs to 13 residues. Germline-derived CDR1 and CDR2 are SNHLY and FYNNEI. V gave up 5 bases and J gave up 10 bases; unmatched junction bases: 6. CDR3 bases: TGTGCCAGCAGTTGGGACAGGGTGGGGGAGCAGTTCTTC. Protein sequence: CASSWDRVGEQFF.

The chain combines TRBV20-1 with TRBJ2-5, with TRBD2 as a possible D gene (6 bases). CDR1 is DFQATT, CDR2 SNEGSKA, per germline (reference sequence). V lost 6 bases to trimming and J lost 0 bases, with 11 bases between them. The CDR3 runs to 13 residues. This chain's CDR3 is CSAEGLYQETQYF. The CDR3 DNA reads as TGCAGTGCGGAGGGTTTGTACCAAGAGACCCAGTACTTC.

This chain links TRBV20-1 with TRBJ2-3, with 8 bases that match TRBD2. J lost 3 bases, V lost 3 bases, and 11 bases had no gene match. Germline loops: CDR1 DFQATT, CDR2 SNEGSKA (reference sequence). There are 16 residues in the CDR3. CDR3 bases: TGCAGTGCTAGGGGAGCGGGAGAGGGAGGTACAGATACGCAGTATTTT. It encodes CSARGAGEGGTDTQYF.

This chain connects TRBV14 to TRBJ1-2; D gene unclear. V was cut by 5 bases and J by 3 bases, with 16 bases left in between. The germline V gene has CDR1 SGHDN and CDR2 FVKESK. This CDR3 has 15 residues. The CDR3 DNA reads as TGTGCCAGCAGCGCAAGGGCGGGGTCGCACTATGGCTACACCTTC. It translates to CASSARAGSHYGYTF.

This clonotype showed up many times. The chain has TRBV27 and TRBJ2-5; possibly TRBD2 for D (6 bases). Germline V gene sequence: CDR1 MNHEY, CDR2 SMNVEV (reference sequence). Trimming pared 5 bases from V and 0 bases from J, leaving 16 bases between. CDR3 length: 16 residues. The DNA of the CDR3 is TGTGCCAGCAGTCCCCTGAGCGGGTCGTACCAAGAGACCCAGTACTTC. Amino acid sequence: CASSPLSGSYQETQYF.

Turning to this clonotype: The germline gene is not matched at one end of the junction; a read error may be the cause. The genes are TRBV28 and TRBJ2-7; 7 nucleotides match TRBD2. The CDR3 totals 16 residues. Germline V gene sequence: CDR1 MDHEN, CDR2 SYDVKM. CDR3 loop: CAISPQPGLRRIEQYF. DNA for the CDR3: TGTGCCATCAGTCCCCAGCCGGGACTACGGAGGATCGAGCAGTACTTC.

This clonotype has a handful of counts. The chain employs TRBV20-1 and TRBJ2-3, with D perhaps TRBD1 (5 bases). Germline values: CDR1 DFQATT, CDR2 SNEGSKA (reference sequence). Trimming shortened V by 0 bases and J by 0 bases, and 22 bases separated the two germline ends. This CDR3 is 19 amino acids long. CDR3 nucleotides: TGCAGTGCTAGAGATCCCGCTCTACCTACAGGATATAGCACAGATACGCAGTATTTT. Its translation is CSARDPALPTGYSTDTQYF.

This clonotype was recorded many times. The V gene is TRBV7-2, the J gene TRBJ2-7; 7 positions match TRBD2. There are 14 residues in the CDR3. The V segment lost 1 base and the J segment 2 bases; nucleotides outside the gene matches: 2. In germline, CDR1 is SGHTA, CDR2 FQGNSA. The CDR3 coding sequence is TGTGCCAGCAGCTTAGGTCGGGGGGCCTACGAGCAGTACTTC. As protein: CASSLGRGAYEQYF. Based on the CDR3 plus reference TRBV7-2 and TRBJ2-7, the full variable domain is GAGVSQSPSNKVTEKGKDVELRCDPISGHTALYWYRQSLGQGLEFLIYFQGNSAPDKSGLPSDRFSAERTGGSVSTLTIQRTQQEDSAVYLCASSLGRGAYEQYFGPGTRLTVT.

The chain combines TRBV28 with TRBJ1-2, with 7 bases fitting TRBD1. Looked up from germline, CDR1 is MDHEN and CDR2 is SYDVKM. V gave up 7 bases and J gave up 0 bases; unmatched junction bases: 11. The CDR3 spans 16 residues. The chain's CDR3 is CASKIPPGTANYGYTF. The DNA of the CDR3 is TGTGCCAGCAAAATCCCCCCCGGGACAGCTAACTATGGCTACACCTTC.

The table lists this clonotype with many counts. The chain uses TRBV7-2 and TRBJ1-1, with a tentative D call TRBD1 (5 bases). CDR3 size: 15 residues. CDR1 is SGHTA and CDR2 is FQGNSA in the germline V gene. V lost 5 bases, J lost 5 bases, and 18 bases lay in between. CDR3 residues: CASSPMPTRGTEAFF. The CDR3 bases are TGTGCCAGCAGCCCAATGCCAACCCGGGGGACTGAAGCTTTCTTT.

This clonotype was seen repeatedly, ten times or more. The CDR3 protein is CASSLDRLSPLHF. The DNA for the CDR3 is TGTGCCAGCAGCTTAGATCGGCTTTCACCCCTCCACTTT. V gene TRBV7-8 combines with J gene TRBJ1-6; D unclear. The germline V gene encodes CDR1 SGHVS and CDR2 FQNEAQ. Trimming shortened V by 1 base and J by 9 bases, and 7 bases separated the two germline ends. This CDR3 has 13 amino acids.

The chain has TRBV9 and TRBJ2-1; 9 bases line up with TRBD1. Germline values: CDR1 SGDLS, CDR2 YYNGEE. The CDR3 is made up of 16 amino acids. V trimming: 3 bases; J trimming: 1 base; junction bases outside the gene matches: 5. CDR3 in DNA: TGTGCCAGCAGCGCCCCGGGACAGGGATCCTACAATGAGCAGTTCTTC. Translated: CASSAPGQGSYNEQFF.

The table lists this clonotype with many counts. The chain couples TRBV12-3 or TRBV12-4 to TRBJ2-1; 7 bases are a match to TRBD1. The CDR3 is 15 residues long. J lost 6 bases, V lost 4 bases, and 9 bases had no gene match. CDR3 in DNA: TGTGCCAGCAGTTCGATTGGGACAGCACCCAATGAGCAGTTCTTC. It is translated as CASSSIGTAPNEQFF.

This clonotype was seen many times. V and J are TRBV7-2 and TRBJ2-1, with 7 bases matching TRBD2. Germline values: CDR1 SGHTA, CDR2 FQGNSA. The junction had 10 bases not matched to a gene; V was cut back by 5 bases and J by 0 bases. The CDR3 consists of 17 residues. In DNA, the CDR3 is TGTGCCAGCAGCGTGGCCCAGCGGGGATACTCCTACAATGAGCAGTTCTTC. As protein: CASSVAQRGYSYNEQFF.

V usage is TRBV27 and J usage is TRBJ1-5; no definite D call. Trimming removed 1 base at V and 7 bases at J, with 8 bases between. The CDR3 runs 13 residues. Looked up from germline, CDR1 is MNHEY and CDR2 is SMNVEV (reference sequence). CDR3 DNA sequence: TGTGCCAGCAGTTTATACCCCGGGCAGCCCCAGCATTTT. This encodes CASSLYPGQPQHF.

This clonotype was seen repeatedly, ten times or more. The chain combines TRBV7-9 with TRBJ1-2; D may be TRBD1 (5 bases). Trimming took off 5 bases at V and 8 bases at J, with 21 bases between the two ends. This CDR3 is 15 amino acids long. Germline assignment: CDR1 SEHNR and CDR2 FQNEAQ (reference sequence). CDR3 amino acids: CASSKAGTARTGYTF. The CDR3 DNA is TGTGCCAGCAGCAAAGCCGGGACGGCGAGGACAGGCTACACCTTC.

This clonotype was observed many times. V gene TRBV6-2 or TRBV6-3 combines with J gene TRBJ2-1; 10 bases fit TRBD2. V shed 5 bases, J shed 13 bases, and the junction held 14 bases outside the gene matches. Germline V lookup: CDR1 MNHEY, CDR2 SVGEGT. The CDR3 has 15 amino acids. DNA for the CDR3: TGTGCCAGCAGTCTAAGCCCCGGACTAGCGGATAATCAGTTCTTC. This codes for CASSLSPGLADNQFF.

V gene TRBV19 combines with J gene TRBJ2-2; 9 nucleotides agree with TRBD1. Trimming cost V 5 bases and J 6 bases; bases outside gene matches: 7. Germline values: CDR1 LNHDA, CDR2 SQIVND (reference sequence). The CDR3 has 15 amino acids. CDR3 region: CASSVGTGRPGELFF. CDR3 DNA: TGTGCCAGTAGTGTCGGGACAGGGCGTCCCGGGGAGCTGTTTTTT. The full variable domain, completed using reference TRBV19 and TRBJ2-2, is DGGITQSPKYLFRKEGQNVTLSCEQNLNHDAMYWYRQDPGQGLRLIYYSQIVNDFQKGDIAEGYSVSREKKESFPLTVTSAQKNPTAFYLCASSVGTGRPGELFFGEGSRLTVL.

The rearrangement links TRBV11-1 to TRBJ1-1; 9 nucleotides match TRBD1. The length of the CDR3 is 12 residues. V was pared by 7 bases and J by 10 bases, with 7 bases of the junction left unmatched. CDR1 is SGHAT, CDR2 FQDESV, per germline (reference sequence). The CDR3: CASIQNRGRAFF. The CDR3 DNA sequence: TGTGCCAGCATCCAAAACAGGGGGCGAGCTTTCTTT.

This clonotype was seen at least ten times. This chain uses TRBV5-1 with TRBJ2-1; D possibly matches TRBD1 or TRBD2 (5 bases each). CDR1 is SGHRS, CDR2 YFSETQ, per germline. Trimming removed 4 bases at V and 4 bases at J, with 15 bases between. This CDR3 is 15 amino acids long. CDR3 nucleotides: TGCGCCAGCAGCGCCGGGACGGCGAAGTACAATGAGCAGTTCTTC. This translates into CASSAGTAKYNEQFF.

V usage is TRBV7-9 and J usage is TRBJ1-5; 7 bases fit TRBD1. Looked up from germline, CDR1 is SEHNR and CDR2 is FQNEAQ (reference sequence). CDR3 length: 13 amino acids. With 3 bases clipped from V and 9 bases from J, the junction kept 5 bases outside the gene matches. The DNA of the CDR3 is TGTGCCAGCAGCTTGGCAGGGGGAATGCCCCAGCATTTT. Amino acids: CASSLAGGMPQHF.